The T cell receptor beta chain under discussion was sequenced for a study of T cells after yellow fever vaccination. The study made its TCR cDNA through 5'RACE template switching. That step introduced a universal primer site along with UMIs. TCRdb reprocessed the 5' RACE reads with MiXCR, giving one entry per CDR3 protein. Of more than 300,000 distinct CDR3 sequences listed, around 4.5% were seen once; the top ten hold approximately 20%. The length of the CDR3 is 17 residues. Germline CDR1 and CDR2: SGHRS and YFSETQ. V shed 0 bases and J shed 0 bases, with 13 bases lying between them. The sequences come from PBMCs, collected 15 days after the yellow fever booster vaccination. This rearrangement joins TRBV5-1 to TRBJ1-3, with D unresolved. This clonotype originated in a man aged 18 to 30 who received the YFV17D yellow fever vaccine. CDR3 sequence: CASSLALVGSSGNTIYF. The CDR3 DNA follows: TGCGCCAGCAGCTTGGCGCTGGTAGGGAGCTCTGGAAACACCATATATTTT.